This T cell receptor beta chain was sequenced in a study of molecular identifiers for immune sequencing clone quantification. It was with previously described methods and listed TCR primers that bulk TCR libraries were made. MiXCR, run by TCRdb on the PCR reads, gives a single entry per CDR3 protein. The sample lists nearly 650,000 distinct CDR3 sequences; about 25% were seen once. This clonotype was observed many times. The germline V gene has CDR1 MNHEY and CDR2 SMNVEV (reference sequence). Trimming left V 5 bases short and J 6 bases short, with 15 bases between. The CDR3 loop spans 14 amino acids. Naive CD8 library inputs spanned about 17,000 to 1,100,000 sorted cells and 10%, 30% or 50% RNA.

Sequencing was performed on naive CD8+ T cells from blood, with Jurkat cell RNA spiked in. Subset defined: FACS-sorted CD8+CD4-CCR7+CD45RA+ naive T cells. The TCR comes from a human donor in good health. Some libraries in this study had Jurkat cell RNA spiked in. The chain couples TRBV27 to TRBJ2-3, with D possibly being TRBD2 (6 bases). The CDR3 bases are TGTGCCAGCAGTACCATGGCCGGGAGCGATACGCAGTATTTT. Protein product: CASSTMAGSDTQYF.